Following are 30 T cell receptor beta chains from one sample sequenced in a study of CD8+ T cells in alopecia areata (dated by TCRdb to the late 2010s). The method behind the library was the immunoSEQ multiplex PCR assay. RNA was extracted from all samples and reverse transcribed into cDNA, which served as template for TCR sequencing. TCRdb obtained this table from immuneACCESS and retained in-frame rearrangements with V and J assigned. These tables miss some clones; where compared with another copy, unresolved V genes account for less than half of the shortfall, and the remainder is unexplained. Here the sample has about 120,000 clones; around 56% occur a single time. The ten top clones hold 0.46% of the sample. This specimen's time point label, interpreted: more than three weeks on oral tofacitinib. The treatment or condition label for this specimen denotes: oral pan-JAK inhibitor, 5-10 mg twice daily.

The sample consisted of CD4+ T cells sorted from blood, taken at week 4, from a patient treated with tofacitinib. The receptors were sampled from a human donor with alopecia areata.

V is TRBV30 and J is TRBJ2-7, with TRBD1 as a possible D gene (8 bases). The CDR3 consists of 15 residues. Trimming stripped 3 bases from V and 3 bases from J, with 18 bases between. Germline assignment: CDR1 GTSNPN and CDR2 SVGIG (reference sequence). In nucleotides, the CDR3 is TGTGCCTGGAGGGCTAAAAACAGGGGGGGCTACGAGCAGTACTTC. Its translation: CAWRAKNRGGYEQYF. Together with reference TRBV30 and TRBJ2-7, the CDR3 gives the full variable domain: SQTIHQWPATLVQPVGSPLSLECTVEGTSNPNLYWYRQAAGRGLQLLFYSVGIGQISSEVPQNLSASRPQDRQFILSSKKLLLSDSGFYLCAWRAKNRGGYEQYFGPGTRLTVT.

This chain links TRBV7-3 with TRBJ1-2, with 8 nucleotides matching TRBD1. Trimming removed 1 base from V and 2 bases from J; junction bases left unmatched: 3. Germline loops: CDR1 SGHTA, CDR2 FQGTGA. CDR3 size: 15 residues. CDR3 nucleotide sequence: TGTGCCAGCAGCTTAAGCAGACAGGGGAACTATGGCTACACCTTC. Translation gives CASSLSRQGNYGYTF.

The chain is built from TRBV30 and TRBJ2-7; weak D call: TRBD1 (6 bases). V was pared by 0 bases and J by 1 base, with 13 bases between. This CDR3 region has 15 residues. Germline loops: CDR1 GTSNPN, CDR2 SVGIG (reference sequence). The CDR3 DNA reads as TGTGCCTGGAGTGTCAACCCCACAGGGTCCTACGAGCAGTACTTC. This translates into CAWSVNPTGSYEQYF.

This clone was recorded a few times. The rearrangement uses TRBV18 and TRBJ2-7; no definite D call. The CDR3 consists of 12 residues. V was cut by 2 bases and J by 0 bases, with 2 bases left in between. CDR1 is KGHSH and CDR2 is LQKENI in the germline V gene. CDR3 region: CASSPNSYEQYF. The CDR3 bases are TGTGCCAGCTCACCAAACTCCTACGAGCAGTACTTC.

This clone occurred once. CDR3 in amino acids: CSAKPLMNTEAFF. The CDR3 bases are TGCAGCGCCAAACCGTTGATGAACACTGAAGCTTTCTTT. The chain uses TRBV29-1 and TRBJ1-1; D is undetermined. Trimming took off 7 bases at V and 0 bases at J, with 12 bases between the two ends. The CDR3 length is 13 residues. CDR1 and CDR2 (germline): SQVTM, ANQGSEA.

This clone has a handful of counts. The chain uses TRBV11-2 and TRBJ1-1; no firm D call. V gave up 5 bases and J gave up 10 bases, with 17 bases separating them. The CDR3 sequence is 13 residues long. Looked up from germline, CDR1 is SGHAT and CDR2 is FQNNGV. The CDR3 nucleotides read TGTGCCAGCAGCCAGGAGTCTGGACTTGGAGCTTTCTTT. Translated: CASSQESGLGAFF.

This chain links TRBV6-6 with TRBJ2-6; D remains unclear. Germline V gives CDR1 MNHNY, CDR2 SVGAGI (reference sequence). The CDR3 extends over 16 amino acids. Trimming removed 5 bases at V and 2 bases at J, with 13 bases between. CDR3 coding DNA: TGTGCCAGCAGTCCCTTACAAGGCGCTGGGGCCAACGTCCTGACTTTC. Translated: CASSPLQGAGANVLTF.

J is TRBJ2-5 and V is TRBV27, with TRBD1 as a possible D gene (5 bases). The CDR3 contains 15 residues. V gave up 6 bases and J gave up 2 bases, with 16 bases separating them. Germline values: CDR1 MNHEY, CDR2 SMNVEV (reference sequence). Here the CDR3 reads CASSQDSLWQETQYF. The CDR3 DNA reads as TGTGCCAGCAGCCAAGACAGTCTGTGGCAAGAGACCCAGTACTTC.

The chain links TRBV5-4 to TRBJ2-6; tentatively, D is TRBD2 (7 bases). Trimming pared 7 bases from V and 0 bases from J, leaving 8 bases between. This CDR3 spans 14 amino acids. Germline assignment: CDR1 SGHNT and CDR2 YYREEE (reference sequence). CDR3 residues: CASGGASGANVLTF. The CDR3 coding sequence is TGTGCCAGCGGGGGGGCCTCTGGGGCCAACGTCCTGACTTTC. Drawing the rest from reference TRBV5-4 and TRBJ2-6, the complete variable domain is ETGVTQSPTHLIKTRGQQVTLRCSSQSGHNTVSWYQQALGQGPQFIFQYYREEENGRGNFPPRFSGLQFPNYSSELNVNALELDDSALYLCASGGASGANVLTFGAGSRLTVL.

There are a few counts of this clone. The J gene is TRBJ1-2, the V gene TRBV29-1; D not certain. There are 13 residues in the CDR3. Germline V gene sequence: CDR1 SQVTM, CDR2 ANQGSEA. Trimming shortened V by 3 bases and J by 0 bases, and 8 bases separated the two germline ends. CDR3 sequence reads: CSVEGNTNYGYTF. The CDR3 bases are TGCAGCGTTGAGGGCAATACTAACTATGGCTACACCTTC.

The chain links TRBV9 to TRBJ2-1; D possibly uses TRBD1 or TRBD2 (5 bases each). Trimming cost V 4 bases and J 0 bases, with 17 bases left between them. Germline loops: CDR1 SGDLS, CDR2 YYNGEE. The CDR3 loop spans 17 amino acids. CDR3 amino acids: CASSPTGTVSSYNEQFF. The CDR3 DNA reads TGTGCCAGCAGCCCTACCGGGACGGTCAGCTCCTACAATGAGCAGTTCTTC. The full variable domain, with the rest looked up from reference TRBV9 and TRBJ2-1, is DSGVTQTPKHLITATGQRVTLRCSPRSGDLSVYWYQQSLDQGLQFLIQYYNGEERAKGNILERFSAQQFPDLHSELNLSSLELGDSALYFCASSPTGTVSSYNEQFFGPGTRLTVL.

This rearrangement joins TRBV29-1 to TRBJ2-3; TRBD2 might be the D (6 bases). From germline, CDR1 is SQVTM and CDR2 ANQGSEA. This CDR3 is built from 15 residues. V was trimmed by 4 bases and J by 3 bases, leaving 17 bases between them. The CDR3 bases are TGCAGCGTTGTCCGGGGGAAGGTTGGGACAGATACGCAGTATTTT. Translation: CSVVRGKVGTDTQYF.

This clone was seen ten or more times. Other DNA variants within this sample encode the same CDR3. This sequence joins TRBV29-1 and TRBJ2-7; weak D call: TRBD1 (6 bases). Germline V lookup: CDR1 SQVTM, CDR2 ANQGSEA. There are 10 residues in the CDR3. V lost 4 bases to trimming and J lost 5 bases, with 6 bases between them. The CDR3 DNA follows: TGCAGCGTTGGGACAGACGAGCAGTACTTC. It is translated as CSVGTDEQYF.

This clone appeared a single time. The rearrangement links TRBV18 to TRBJ2-2; D remains ambiguous. V was clipped by 0 bases and J by 8 bases, with 13 bases between them. The CDR3 covers 15 residues. Germline CDR1 is KGHSH and CDR2 is LQKENI. The CDR3 sequence is CASSPPRQAQGELFF. The CDR3 region has the DNA TGTGCCAGCTCACCACCGCGACAAGCACAAGGGGAGCTGTTTTTT.

This clone was seen only a few times. The V gene is TRBV9, the J gene TRBJ2-5, with a possible D match to TRBD2 (5 bases). The CDR3 contains 15 residues. The V end was cut by 0 bases, the J end by 4 bases, with 13 bases between. From germline, CDR1 is SGDLS and CDR2 YYNGEE. The CDR3 nucleotides are TGTGCCAGCAGCGTAGCGGGCCTACGGGGAGAGACCCAGTACTTC. Its translation: CASSVAGLRGETQYF.

The V gene is TRBV29-1, the J gene TRBJ1-1; perhaps TRBD1 as D (5 bases). The germline CDR1 and CDR2 sequences are SQVTM and ANQGSEA. The length of the CDR3 is 14 residues. With 6 bases removed from V and 1 base from J, the gap between germline ends came to 15 bases. The CDR3 nucleotides read TGCAGCGTGCCCTCCAGGGTAGGGAACACTGAAGCTTTCTTT. This gives the protein CSVPSRVGNTEAFF.

This clone was seen at least ten times. The rearrangement uses TRBV6-5 and TRBJ2-7; the D gene is possibly TRBD2 (6 bases). Germline V lookup: CDR1 MNHEY, CDR2 SVGAGI. CDR3 size: 12 residues. V lost 6 bases and J lost 6, with 12 bases in between. CDR3 bases: TGTGCCAGCAGCGCGACCGGGGGCGAGCAGTACTTC. Translation gives CASSATGGEQYF.

This clone was observed once. The genes are TRBV4-3 and TRBJ2-7; 9 bases line up with TRBD1. CDR3 length equals 16 residues. CDR1 is LGHNA, CDR2 YSLEER, per germline. Losses at the gene ends were 4 bases for V and 5 bases for J; bases not matched to a gene: 12. In nucleotides, the CDR3 is TGCGCCAGCAGCCCCACCCAAGTACAGGGGGCGAACGAGCAGTACTTC. Its protein is CASSPTQVQGANEQYF.

V is TRBV9 and J is TRBJ2-7; no definite D call. The germline gives CDR1 SGDLS, CDR2 YYNGEE. V dropped 0 bases and J dropped 3 bases, with 7 bases sitting between them. The CDR3 is 13 residues long. Here the CDR3 reads CASSVGYSYEQYF. CDR3 sequence (DNA): TGTGCCAGCAGCGTAGGTTACAGCTACGAGCAGTACTTC.

The rearrangement joins TRBV11-2 to TRBJ2-5, with unresolved D. The DNA end favors TRBJ2-7, so the J call may be wrong. Germline values: CDR1 SGHAT, CDR2 FQNNGV. The CDR3 loop spans 11 amino acids. The CDR3 protein is CASSSSYEQYF. CDR3 bases: TGTGCCAGCAGCTCCTCCTACGAGCAGTACTTC.

Only a few counts were recorded for this clone. The chain joins TRBV18 to TRBJ1-2; D is undetermined. V was trimmed by 3 bases and J by 3 bases, leaving 8 bases between them. CDR3 size: 13 residues. CDR1 KGHSH and CDR2 LQKENI come from the germline V gene. DNA of the CDR3: TGTGCCAGCTCACCGGAACAGCACTATGGCTACACCTTC. This codes for CASSPEQHYGYTF.

The chain couples TRBV20-1 to TRBJ1-4; the D is unclear. Germline-derived CDR1 and CDR2 are DFQATT and SNEGSKA (reference sequence). The CDR3 has 11 residues. Trimming took off 0 bases at V and 12 bases at J, with 8 bases between the two ends. In nucleotides, the CDR3 is TGCAGTGCTAGAGATGACCTAGAACTGTTTTTT. Translating it yields CSARDDLELFF.

The gene calls are TRBV30 and TRBJ1-2; possible D gene TRBD1, 5 bases. From germline, CDR1 is GTSNPN and CDR2 SVGIG (reference sequence). The CDR3 is made up of 15 amino acids. V was cut by 0 bases and J by 0 bases, with 11 bases left in between. CDR3 bases: TGTGCCTGGAGTGTACGGGGGGTATCTAACTATGGCTACACCTTC. Its translation: CAWSVRGVSNYGYTF.

This clone was detected ten times or more. The chain recombines TRBV7-9 with TRBJ1-1; D may be TRBD1 (5 bases). The CDR3 has 14 residues. V lost 7 bases, J lost 5 bases, and 17 bases lay in between. The germline V gene encodes CDR1 SEHNR and CDR2 FQNEAQ (reference sequence). The CDR3 spells CASNPGQGETEAFF. The CDR3 DNA sequence: TGTGCCAGCAACCCTGGGCAGGGTGAGACTGAAGCTTTCTTT.

The chain joins TRBV27 to TRBJ1-5; 10 positions agree with TRBD1. The CDR3 extends over 15 amino acids. In germline, CDR1 is MNHEY, CDR2 SMNVEV (reference sequence). V trimming: 6 bases; J trimming: 2 bases; junction bases outside the gene matches: 4. CDR3 sequence (DNA): TGTGCCAGCAGGAGGACAGGGGGAGGCAATCAGCCCCAGCATTTT. Translating it yields CASRRTGGGNQPQHF.

This clone was found once. V is TRBV5-1 and J is TRBJ1-2, with D possibly being TRBD1 (6 bases). From germline, CDR1 is SGHRS and CDR2 YFSETQ. V shed 1 base and J shed 4 bases, with 14 bases lying between them. CDR3 length: 15 amino acids. The CDR3 bases are TGCGCCAGCAGCTTGCGGCAGGGGATATCCTATGGCTACACCTTC. This codes for CASSLRQGISYGYTF.

This clone was counted between two and nine times. V usage is TRBV30 and J usage is TRBJ2-1; TRBD2 matches 8 bases. J gave up 7 bases and V 1 base, and 6 bases lay outside the gene matches. Germline values: CDR1 GTSNPN, CDR2 SVGIG (reference sequence). This CDR3 comprises 14 residues. This CDR3 reads CAWSAHSGVNEQFF. For the CDR3, the DNA is TGTGCCTGGAGTGCCCATAGCGGGGTAAATGAGCAGTTCTTC.

Comment on this clone: Other DNA sequences in this specimen translate into the identical CDR3. The rearrangement uses TRBV5-1 and TRBJ2-7; D is uncertain. Germline V CDR1 and CDR2: SGHRS, YFSETQ. The V gene lost 1 base and the J gene lost 3 bases, with 2 bases spanning the gap. There are 11 residues in the CDR3. The CDR3, as DNA: TGCGCCAGCAGCTTGAACTACGAGCAGTACTTC. As protein: CASSLNYEQYF. The complete variable domain, with remaining parts taken from reference TRBV5-1 and TRBJ2-7, reads KAGVTQTPRYLIKTRGQQVTLSCSPISGHRSVSWYQQTPGQGLQFLFEYFSETQRNKGNFPGRFSGRQFSNSRSEMNVSTLELGDSALYLCASSLNYEQYFGPGTRLTVT.

This chain connects TRBV7-9 to TRBJ1-5; D gene unclear. CDR1 SEHNR and CDR2 FQNEAQ come from the germline V gene (reference sequence). The CDR3 spans 12 residues. V dropped 9 bases and J dropped 4 bases, with 10 bases sitting between them. The CDR3 sequence is CASQATNQPQHF. The CDR3 DNA is TGTGCCAGTCAGGCCACAAATCAGCCCCAGCATTTT.

In this sample, this clone turned up a few times. This CDR3 reads CATSRDRDGDEKLFF. CDR3 coding DNA: TGTGCCACCAGCAGAGATAGGGACGGCGATGAAAAACTGTTTTTT. V is TRBV15 and J is TRBJ1-4, with D perhaps TRBD1 (5 bases). From germline, CDR1 is LNHNV and CDR2 YYDKDF (reference sequence). This CDR3 contains 15 residues. Deletions cut 0 bases from V and 6 bases from J, with 11 bases between.